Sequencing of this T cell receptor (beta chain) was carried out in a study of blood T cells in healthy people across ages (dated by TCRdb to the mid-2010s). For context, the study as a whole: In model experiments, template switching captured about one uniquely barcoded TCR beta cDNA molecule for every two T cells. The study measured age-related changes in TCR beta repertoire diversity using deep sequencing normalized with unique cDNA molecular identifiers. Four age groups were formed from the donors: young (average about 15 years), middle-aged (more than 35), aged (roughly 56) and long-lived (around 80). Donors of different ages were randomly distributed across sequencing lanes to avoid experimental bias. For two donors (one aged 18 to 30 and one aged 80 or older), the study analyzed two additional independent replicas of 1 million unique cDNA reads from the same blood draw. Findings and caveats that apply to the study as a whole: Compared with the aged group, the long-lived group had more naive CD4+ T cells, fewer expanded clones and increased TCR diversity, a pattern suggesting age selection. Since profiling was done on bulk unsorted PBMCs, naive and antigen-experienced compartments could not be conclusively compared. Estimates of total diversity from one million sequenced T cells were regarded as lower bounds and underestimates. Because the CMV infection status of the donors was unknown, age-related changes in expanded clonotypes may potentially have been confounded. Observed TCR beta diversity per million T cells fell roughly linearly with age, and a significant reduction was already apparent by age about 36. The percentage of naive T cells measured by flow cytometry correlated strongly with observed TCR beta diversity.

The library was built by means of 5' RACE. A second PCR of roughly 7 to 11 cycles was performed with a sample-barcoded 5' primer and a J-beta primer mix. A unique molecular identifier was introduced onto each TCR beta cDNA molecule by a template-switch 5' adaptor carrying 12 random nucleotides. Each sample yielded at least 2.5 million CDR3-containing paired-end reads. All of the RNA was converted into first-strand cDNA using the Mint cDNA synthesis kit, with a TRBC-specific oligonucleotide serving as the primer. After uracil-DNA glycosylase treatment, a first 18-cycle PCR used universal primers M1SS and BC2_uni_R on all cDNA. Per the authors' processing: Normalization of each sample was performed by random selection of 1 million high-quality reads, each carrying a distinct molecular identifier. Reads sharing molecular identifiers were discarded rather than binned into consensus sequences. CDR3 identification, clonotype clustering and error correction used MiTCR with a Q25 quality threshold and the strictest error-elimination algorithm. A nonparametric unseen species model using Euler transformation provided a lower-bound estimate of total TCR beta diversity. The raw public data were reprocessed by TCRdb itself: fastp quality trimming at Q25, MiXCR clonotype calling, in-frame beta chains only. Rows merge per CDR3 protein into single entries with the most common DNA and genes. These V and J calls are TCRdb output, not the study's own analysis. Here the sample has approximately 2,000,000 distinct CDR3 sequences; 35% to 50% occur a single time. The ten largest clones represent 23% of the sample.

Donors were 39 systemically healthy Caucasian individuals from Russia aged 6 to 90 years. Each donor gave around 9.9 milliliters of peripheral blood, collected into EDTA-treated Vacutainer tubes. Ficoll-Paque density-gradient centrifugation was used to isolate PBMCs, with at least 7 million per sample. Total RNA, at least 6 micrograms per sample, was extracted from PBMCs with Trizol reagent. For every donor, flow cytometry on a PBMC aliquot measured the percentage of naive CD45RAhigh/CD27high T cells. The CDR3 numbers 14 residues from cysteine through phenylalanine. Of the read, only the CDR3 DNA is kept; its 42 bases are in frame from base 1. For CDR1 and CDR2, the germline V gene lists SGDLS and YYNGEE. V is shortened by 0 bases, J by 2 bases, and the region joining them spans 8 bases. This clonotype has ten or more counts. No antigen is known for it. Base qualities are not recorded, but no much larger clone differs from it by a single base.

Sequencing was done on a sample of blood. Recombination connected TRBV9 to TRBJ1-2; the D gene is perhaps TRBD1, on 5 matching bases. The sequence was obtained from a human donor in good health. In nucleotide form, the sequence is TGTGCCAGCAGCGTAGGTAGGGGAAACTATGGCTACACCTTC. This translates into CASSVGRGNYGYTF. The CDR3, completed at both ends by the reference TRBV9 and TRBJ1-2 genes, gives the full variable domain DSGVTQTPKHLITATGQRVTLRCSPRSGDLSVYWYQQSLDQGLQFLIQYYNGEERAKGNILERFSAQQFPDLHSELNLSSLELGDSALYFCASSVGRGNYGYTFGSGTRLTVV.